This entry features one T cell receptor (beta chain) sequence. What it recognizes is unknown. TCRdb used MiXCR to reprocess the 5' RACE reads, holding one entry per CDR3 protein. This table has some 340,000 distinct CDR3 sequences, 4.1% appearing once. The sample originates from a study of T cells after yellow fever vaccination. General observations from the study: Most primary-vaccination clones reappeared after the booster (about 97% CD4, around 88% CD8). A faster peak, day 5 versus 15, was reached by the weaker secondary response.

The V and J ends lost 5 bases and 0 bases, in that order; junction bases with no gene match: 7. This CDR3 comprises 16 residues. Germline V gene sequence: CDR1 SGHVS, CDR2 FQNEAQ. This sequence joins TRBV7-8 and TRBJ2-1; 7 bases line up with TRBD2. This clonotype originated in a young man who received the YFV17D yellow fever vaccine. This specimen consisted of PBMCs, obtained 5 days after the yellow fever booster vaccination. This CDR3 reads CASSPRAGSSYNEQFF. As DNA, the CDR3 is TGTGCCAGCAGCCCAAGAGCGGGGAGCTCCTACAATGAGCAGTTCTTC.